This section outlines one T cell receptor (beta chain) sequence together with its context. The data were obtained in a study of blood T cell repertoires in COVID-19. This CDR3 is 18 amino acids long. Germline CDR1 and CDR2: LNHDA and SQIVND (reference sequence). V was cut by 4 bases and J by 0 bases, with 16 bases left in between. Generated by immunoSEQ multiplex PCR, the TCRdb table keeps only in-frame clones and is missing some. The table records more than 80,000 clones, over 75% of them present only once. This TCR was sampled from a man of 80 years or more with acute or convalescent COVID-19. J is TRBJ1-6 and V is TRBV19; a possible D gene is TRBD1 (5 bases). The sequenced material came from peripheral blood. This CDR3 reads CASSSAGARSSYNSPLHF. The CDR3 nucleotides are TGTGCCAGTAGTAGTGCTGGGGCCAGGAGCTCCTATAATTCACCCCTCCACTTT.